Given below is one T cell receptor beta chain in context. Its antigen is unknown. Per-base qualities were not stored, and no clone one base away is much larger. Receptors were amplified or captured by the immunoSEQ multiplex PCR assay. For the multiplex PCR, a mixture combining 60 forward primers for TCR Vbeta segments and 13 reverse primers for TCR Jbeta segments was used. The CDR3 region of rearranged TCR beta genes was amplified from genomic DNA with a multiplex PCR assay. The Illumina HiSeq System was used to sequence the amplified TCR beta libraries as 87-base-pair reads. Concerning the study's data processing: A later analysis counted approximately 74 million unique TCR beta chains across the 690 or so repertoires, and 10 million to 12 million of these chains were shared by at least two donors. Raw reads were error-corrected and collapsed into unique sequences by a nearest-neighbor algorithm in which closely related sequences were merged to remove PCR and sequencing errors. CDR3 sequences were aligned to IMGT reference sequences to assign V, D and J gene segments. For a sequence to be retained, at least a six-nucleotide match to both a V gene segment and a J gene segment was required. A rearrangement counted as productive if the CDR3 had no stop codons and remained in frame with V and J, and every other rearrangement counted as non-productive. CDR3 was defined by IMGT convention, running from the second conserved V-encoded cysteine to the conserved J-encoded phenylalanine. Sequences without an unambiguous match to a single V gene segment were excluded from the earlier analysis of about 640 of the donors. In an earlier analysis of several hundred of the donors, V segments were called functional above 56.7% productive rearrangements and were called segregating when the between-donor standard deviation exceeded 5%. A statistical classification framework was built to diagnose cytomegalovirus status from the catalog of TCR beta chain sequences. In a later analysis, TCR nucleotide sequences were compared against IMGT/GENE-DB human TR gene sequences so that V and J genes could be assigned. Using the TCRdist pipeline, a later analysis assigned CDR3 sequences along with most-parsimonious VDJ recombination scenarios. In a later analysis, every TCR beta chain was defined by the combination of its CDR3 amino acid sequence and its V-gene family, and reads without a unique V-gene family were dropped. As a way to deal with suspected cross-contamination and a sequencing artifact, a later analysis dropped approximately 590 nucleotide sequences that were highly shared and had low generation probability. In a later analysis, a clonal expansion index was calculated for each public chain from normalized within-repertoire ranks of inferred template counts. In a later analysis, generation probabilities were computed using a VDJ recombination model fitted to out-of-frame rearrangements, and the results were checked against IGoR. In a later analysis, TCR-TCR, TCR-HLA and TCR-CMV co-occurrence was scored with hypergeometric tests, and a repertoire-size bias correction was applied to TCR pairs. A later analysis estimated false discovery rates by permuting HLA or CMV assignments 20 times. In a later analysis, co-occurring TCRs were grouped with DBSCAN, and TCRdist sequence similarity was added when clustering was performed within HLA-allele-positive subsets. For co-occurrence clustering, repertoires with fewer than 30,000 or more than 120,000 public chains were excluded, along with five repertoires with anomalous nucleotide sharing. This is the immuneACCESS table as TCRdb keeps it, with only in-frame sequences that have V and J called. A part of the clones is gone; compared with another copy, unresolved V genes explain less than half, and the rest is unexplained. The V and J calls and the clone size are those of that table, but D and trimming were determined from the DNA. The sample has 95,000 to 150,000 clones on record, around 76% of them singletons. The top ten hold approximately 28% of the sample.

This record comes from a study of cytomegalovirus exposure and HLA in healthy donors (dated by TCRdb to 2017 to 2019). General notes on the study: An earlier analysis of more than 550 of the donors reported 276 Gb of sequence data and 95 million to 140 million unique TCR beta sequences obtained from 150 million to 200 million T cells. An early release covering some 640 HLA-typed donors comprised about 310 gigabases of sequencing data and 65 million to 100 million unique TCR sequences. The genetic ancestry cluster associated with self-reported Caucasian donors included about four fifths of the roughly 380 genotyped donors. The aim of the study was to test whether cataloging public T cell receptors could identify signatures of past pathogen exposure. The study profiled the T cell repertoires of hundreds of subjects by immunosequencing and related them to cytomegalovirus serostatus. Besides the first cohort of 550 to 750 subjects, a separate validation cohort made up of 120 different subjects was used. To predict cytomegalovirus infection status, the study brought together high-throughput TCR immunosequencing, statistical association of individual TCRs with disease status, and machine learning. To study patterns of TCR occurrence, a later analysis re-analyzed previously published TCR beta repertoires from several hundred donors and added high-resolution HLA genotyping. Rather than drawing on any new phenotypic data, the later analysis identified candidate immune exposures from TCR beta sequences and the way those sequences occurred across donors. An earlier analysis of 587 of the donors applied high-throughput TCR beta sequencing to assess whether each TCR beta V gene segment acted as functional or pseudogenic. Alongside the repertoire data, information on donor age, sex, ethnicity and CMV serostatus was compiled. A later genetic analysis took genome-wide SNP genotypes for about 55% of the roughly 700 donors and used that subset as a discovery cohort. Every repertoire in the discovery cohort had been generated on one and the same sequencing platform. HLA typing covered class I and class II loci at four-digit resolution. The number of typed donors differed by locus: roughly 629-640 for A, B, C, DRB1 and DQB1; 500 to 550 for DQA1; about 600 for DPA1; and some 450 for DPB1. Because of strong linkage in the cohort, four to six DR-DQ haplotypes were treated as single units for association and clustering. Among roughly 370 genotyped donors of the cohort, an average of around 240,000 unique TCR beta nucleotide sequences were sequenced per donor, 15% to 20% of them non-productive.

Points the paper makes about the study in general: The authors suggested that the approach could potentially be extended to other disease states and immunological phenotypes. Compared with the roughly 670-donor mean, donors in an Asian-associated ancestry cluster had fewer N-insertions in productive TCRs, according to a later genetic analysis. The sequencing pipeline was judged likely to have produced a cluster of highly shared sequence variants as a technical artifact. Seventeen rarely observed V segments, including chromosome 9 orphons, were excluded from the earlier analysis of about 500 of the donors because counts were too low. A later analysis found that HLA-associated TCR beta chains were more clonally expanded and had lower generation probabilities than equally common non-associated chains. Presence/absence analyses assumed roughly uniform sequencing depth across donors, an assumption that may not hold. In the study, 150 to 200 TCR beta chains were listed as associated with cytomegalovirus. Several of the top co-occurrence clusters appeared to be linked to parvovirus B19, influenza, CMV and Epstein-Barr virus, according to a later analysis. In a later analysis, 15,000 to 20,000 TCR beta sequences were associated with specific HLA alleles at a false discovery rate of 0.05. Because some donors lacked HLA typing at each locus, the association tests relied only on the typed subset. In vitro tests confirmed that a few of the cytomegalovirus-associated TCR beta chains recognize cytomegalovirus antigens. Some IMGT-functional V segments, including TRBV6-2 and TRBV6-3, could not be distinguished by the 87-base-pair reads and were therefore excluded. In a later analysis, the rate of TCR association differed among HLA loci, with DRB1 alleles having the most associated TCRs and HLA-C alleles having the fewest. While some public TCRs were present in many individuals, most TCR sequences turned up only very rarely across donors. The cohort was sequenced for TCR beta chains only, and without alpha or paired-chain data the features that could be detected were limited. When HLA alleles, especially DR and DQ, strongly co-occurred, TCR associations were difficult to assign to individual alleles. Most CMV-associated TCR beta chains appeared to be HLA-restricted in a later analysis, and the HLA associations seemed to be driven largely by CMV exposure. A further reported finding was that TCR beta sequences accurately predicted the HLA-A and HLA-B alleles for most subjects in the first cohort. An earlier analysis of approximately 590 of the donors showed that most TCR beta V segments appeared in productive rearrangements either about 87% or about 30% of the time, which broadly matched IMGT annotations. For the cohort, immune exposure information was limited to CMV serostatus. A later genetic analysis associated a missense DCLRE1C variant with V-gene and J-gene trimming of TCR beta chains, and an independent cohort replicated the association. Linkage disequilibrium might explain the correlated functional status among segregating V segments, but an unknown experimental factor could not be excluded. Cytomegalovirus status was reported to be diagnosed by the classifier with high specificity and sensitivity in both the original and validation cohorts.

The CDR3 starts with the cysteine, ends with the phenylalanine, and has 16 residues. Only the CDR3 part of the read is kept: 48 bases, read in frame from the first base. V trim: 5 bases; J trim: 2 bases; unmatched bases: 10. CDR1 and CDR2 were assigned from the germline V gene as SGHAT and FQNNGV. The cohort consisted of approximately 670 healthy bone marrow donors. At the time of sampling, all cohort members were nominally healthy, though unrecorded immune exposures were likely present. The donor tested CMV seropositive and was one of the 289 seropositive cohort members. A peripheral blood sample was collected from each donor, and TCR beta sequencing was performed on peripheral blood mononuclear cells. The Qiagen DNeasy Blood Extraction Kit was used to extract genomic DNA from the blood cell samples.

The clonotype was recovered from a man aged 55-75 years in good health and CMV-seropositive. Here the chain combines TRBV11-2 and TRBJ2-3; 7 central bases correspond to TRBD2. Sequencing was carried out using PBMCs. CDR3 loop: CASSREVASITDTQYF. The DNA sequence reads TGTGCCAGCAGCCGGGAGGTAGCTTCCATCACAGATACGCAGTATTTT.